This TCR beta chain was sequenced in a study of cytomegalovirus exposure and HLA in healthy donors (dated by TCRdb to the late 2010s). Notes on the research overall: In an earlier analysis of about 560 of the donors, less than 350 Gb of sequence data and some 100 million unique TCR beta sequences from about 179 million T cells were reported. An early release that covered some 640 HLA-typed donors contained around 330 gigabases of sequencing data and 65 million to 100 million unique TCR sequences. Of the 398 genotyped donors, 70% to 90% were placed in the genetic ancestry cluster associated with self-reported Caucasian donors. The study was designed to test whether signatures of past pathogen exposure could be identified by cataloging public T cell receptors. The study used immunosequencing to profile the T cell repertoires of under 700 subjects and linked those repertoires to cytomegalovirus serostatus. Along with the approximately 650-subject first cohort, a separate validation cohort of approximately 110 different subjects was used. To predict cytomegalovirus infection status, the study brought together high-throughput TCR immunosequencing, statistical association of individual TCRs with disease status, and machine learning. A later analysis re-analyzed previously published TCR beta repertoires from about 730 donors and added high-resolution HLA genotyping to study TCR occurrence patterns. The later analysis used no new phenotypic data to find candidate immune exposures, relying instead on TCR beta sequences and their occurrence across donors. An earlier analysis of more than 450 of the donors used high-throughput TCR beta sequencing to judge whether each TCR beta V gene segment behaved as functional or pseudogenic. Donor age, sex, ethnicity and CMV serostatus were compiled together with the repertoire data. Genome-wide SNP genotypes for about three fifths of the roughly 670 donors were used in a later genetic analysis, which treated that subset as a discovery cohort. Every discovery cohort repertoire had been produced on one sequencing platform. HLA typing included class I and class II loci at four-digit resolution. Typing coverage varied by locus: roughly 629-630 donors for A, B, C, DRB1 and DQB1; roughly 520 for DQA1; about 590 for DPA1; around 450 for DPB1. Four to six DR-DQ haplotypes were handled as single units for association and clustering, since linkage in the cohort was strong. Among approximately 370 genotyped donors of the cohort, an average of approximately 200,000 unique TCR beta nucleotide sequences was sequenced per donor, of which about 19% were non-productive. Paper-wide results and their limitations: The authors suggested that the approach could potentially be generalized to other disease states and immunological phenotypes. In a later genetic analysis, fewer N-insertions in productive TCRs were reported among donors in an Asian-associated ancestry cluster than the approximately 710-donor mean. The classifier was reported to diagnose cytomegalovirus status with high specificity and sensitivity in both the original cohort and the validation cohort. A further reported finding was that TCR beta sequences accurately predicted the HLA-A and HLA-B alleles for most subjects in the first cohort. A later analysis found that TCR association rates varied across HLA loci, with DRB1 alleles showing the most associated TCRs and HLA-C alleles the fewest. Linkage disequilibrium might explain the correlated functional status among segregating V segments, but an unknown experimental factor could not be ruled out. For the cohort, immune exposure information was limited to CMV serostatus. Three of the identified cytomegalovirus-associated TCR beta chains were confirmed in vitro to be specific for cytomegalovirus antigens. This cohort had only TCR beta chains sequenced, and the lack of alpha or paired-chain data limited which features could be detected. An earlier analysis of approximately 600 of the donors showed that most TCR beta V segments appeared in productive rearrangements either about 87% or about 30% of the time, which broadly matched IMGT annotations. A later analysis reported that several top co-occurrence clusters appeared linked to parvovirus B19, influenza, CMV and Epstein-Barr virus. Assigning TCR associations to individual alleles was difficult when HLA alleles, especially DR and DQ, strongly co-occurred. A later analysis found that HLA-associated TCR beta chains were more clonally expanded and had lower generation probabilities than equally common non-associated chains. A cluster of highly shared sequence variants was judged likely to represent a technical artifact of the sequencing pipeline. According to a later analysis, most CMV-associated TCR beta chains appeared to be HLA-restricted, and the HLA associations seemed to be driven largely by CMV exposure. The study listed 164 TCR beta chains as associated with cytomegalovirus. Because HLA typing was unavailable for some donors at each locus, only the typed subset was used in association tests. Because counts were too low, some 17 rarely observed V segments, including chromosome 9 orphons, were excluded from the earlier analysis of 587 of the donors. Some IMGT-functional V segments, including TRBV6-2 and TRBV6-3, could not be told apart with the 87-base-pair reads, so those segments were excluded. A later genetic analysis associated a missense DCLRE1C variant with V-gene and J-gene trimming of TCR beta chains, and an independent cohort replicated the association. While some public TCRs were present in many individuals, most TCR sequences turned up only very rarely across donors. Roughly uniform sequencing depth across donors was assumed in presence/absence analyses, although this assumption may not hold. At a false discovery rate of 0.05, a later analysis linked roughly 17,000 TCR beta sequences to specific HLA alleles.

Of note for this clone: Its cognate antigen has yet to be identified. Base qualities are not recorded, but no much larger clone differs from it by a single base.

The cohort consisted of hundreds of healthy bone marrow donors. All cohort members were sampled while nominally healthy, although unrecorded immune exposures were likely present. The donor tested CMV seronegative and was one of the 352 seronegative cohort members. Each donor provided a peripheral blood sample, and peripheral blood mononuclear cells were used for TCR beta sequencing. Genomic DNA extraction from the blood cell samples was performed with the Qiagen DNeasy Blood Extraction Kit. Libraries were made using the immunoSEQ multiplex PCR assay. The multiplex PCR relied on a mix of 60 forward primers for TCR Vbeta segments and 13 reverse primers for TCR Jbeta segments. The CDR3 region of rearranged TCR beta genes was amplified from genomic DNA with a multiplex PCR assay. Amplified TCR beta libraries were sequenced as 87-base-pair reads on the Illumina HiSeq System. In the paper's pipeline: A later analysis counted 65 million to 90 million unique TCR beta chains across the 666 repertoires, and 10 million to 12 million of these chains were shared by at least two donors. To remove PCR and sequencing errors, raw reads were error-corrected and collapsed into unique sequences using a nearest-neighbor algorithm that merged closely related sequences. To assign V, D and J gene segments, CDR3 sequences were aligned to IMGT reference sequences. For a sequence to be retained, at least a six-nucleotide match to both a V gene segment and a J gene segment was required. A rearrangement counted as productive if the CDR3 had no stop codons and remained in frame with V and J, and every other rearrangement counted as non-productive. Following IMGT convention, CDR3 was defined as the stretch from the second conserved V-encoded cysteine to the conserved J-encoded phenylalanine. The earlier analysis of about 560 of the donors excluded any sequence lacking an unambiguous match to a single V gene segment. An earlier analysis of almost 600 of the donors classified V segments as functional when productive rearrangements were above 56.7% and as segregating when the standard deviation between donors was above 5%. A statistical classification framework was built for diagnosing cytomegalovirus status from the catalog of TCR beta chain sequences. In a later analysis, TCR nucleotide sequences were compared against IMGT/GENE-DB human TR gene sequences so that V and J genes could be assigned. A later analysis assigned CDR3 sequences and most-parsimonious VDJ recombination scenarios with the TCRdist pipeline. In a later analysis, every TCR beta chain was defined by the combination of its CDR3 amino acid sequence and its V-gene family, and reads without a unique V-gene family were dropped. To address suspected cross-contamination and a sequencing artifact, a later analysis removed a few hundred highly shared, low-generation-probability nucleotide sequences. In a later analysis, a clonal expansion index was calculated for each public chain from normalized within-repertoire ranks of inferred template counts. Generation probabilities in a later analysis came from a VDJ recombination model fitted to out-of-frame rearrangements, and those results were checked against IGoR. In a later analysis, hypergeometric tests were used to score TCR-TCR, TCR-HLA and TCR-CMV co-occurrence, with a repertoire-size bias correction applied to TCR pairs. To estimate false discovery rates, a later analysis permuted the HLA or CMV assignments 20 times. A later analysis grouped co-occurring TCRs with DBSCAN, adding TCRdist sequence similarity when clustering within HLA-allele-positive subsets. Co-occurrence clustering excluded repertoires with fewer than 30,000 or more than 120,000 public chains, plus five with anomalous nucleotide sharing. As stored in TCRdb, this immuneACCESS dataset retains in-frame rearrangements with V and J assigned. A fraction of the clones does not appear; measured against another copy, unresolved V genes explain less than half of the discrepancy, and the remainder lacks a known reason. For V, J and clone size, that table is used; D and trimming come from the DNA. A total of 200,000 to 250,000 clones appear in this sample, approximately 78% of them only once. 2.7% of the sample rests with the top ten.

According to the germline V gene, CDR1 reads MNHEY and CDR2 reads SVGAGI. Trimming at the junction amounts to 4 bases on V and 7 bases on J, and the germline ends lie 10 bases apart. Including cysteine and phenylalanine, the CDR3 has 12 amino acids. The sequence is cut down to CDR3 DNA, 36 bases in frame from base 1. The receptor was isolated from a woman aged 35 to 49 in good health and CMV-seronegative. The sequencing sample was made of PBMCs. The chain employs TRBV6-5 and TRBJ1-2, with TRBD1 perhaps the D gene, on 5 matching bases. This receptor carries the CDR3 CASSFWQGGYTF. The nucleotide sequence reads TGTGCCAGCAGTTTTTGGCAGGGTGGCTACACCTTC.